Each of the 8 T cell receptor beta chains below was sequenced from the same sample in a study of cytomegalovirus exposure and HLA in healthy donors (dated by TCRdb to the late 2010s). The method was the immunoSEQ multiplex PCR assay. The multiplex PCR relied on a mix of 60 forward primers for TCR Vbeta segments and 13 reverse primers for TCR Jbeta segments. TCRdb's version of the immuneACCESS table is confined to in-frame rearrangements and falls short of the full clone set. An unresolved V gene accounts for under half of the shortfall where checked; the remainder is of unknown origin. The sample has under 200,000 clones on record, more than 75% of them singletons. The ten largest clones add up to roughly 3.2% of the sample. Material: PBMCs. All receptors derive from a man aged 35 to 55 in good health and CMV-seropositive.

The chain couples TRBV27 to TRBJ2-2; 8 bases fit TRBD2. With V trimmed by 3 bases and J by 4 bases, 7 bases remained unmatched. Germline CDR1 reads MNHEY; CDR2 reads SMNVEV (reference sequence). CDR3 size: 16 residues. The CDR3 reads CASSLRGGRGTGELFF. CDR3 nucleotides: TGTGCCAGCAGTTTGCGCGGGGGGCGGGGCACCGGGGAGCTGTTTTTT.

The CDR3 is CATSRDRGGAYNEQFF. CDR3 nucleotide sequence: TGTGCCACCAGCAGAGATCGGGGGGGCGCCTACAATGAGCAGTTCTTC. This rearrangement joins TRBV15 to TRBJ2-1, with 8 bases that match TRBD2. Germline loops: CDR1 LNHNV, CDR2 YYDKDF (reference sequence). Trimming took 0 bases from V and 2 from J; bases not matched to a gene: 3. The CDR3 extends over 16 amino acids.

The chain carries TRBV14 and TRBJ2-2; 9 nucleotides line up with TRBD1. CDR3 size: 14 residues. Germline CDR1 and CDR2: SGHDN and FVKESK. With 4 bases clipped from V and 3 bases from J, the junction kept 0 bases outside the gene matches. CDR3 DNA sequence: TGTGCCAGCAGCCGGGACAGGGACACCGGGGAGCTGTTTTTT. Translating gives CASSRDRDTGELFF.

The rearrangement joins TRBV10-3 to TRBJ1-6; a weak D match, TRBD1 (6 bases). CDR1 is ENHRY and CDR2 is SYGVKD in the germline V gene. The V and J ends lost 6 bases and 5 bases respectively, with 14 bases between them. This CDR3 region has 15 residues. In DNA form, the CDR3 reads TGTGCCATCAGCCCCCGGACAGAGAATAATTCACCCCTCCACTTT. This gives the protein CAISPRTENNSPLHF.

This clone was counted a single time. This chain connects TRBV7-2 to TRBJ2-3, with 11 positions matching TRBD2. The CDR3 runs to 19 residues. Germline CDR1 is SGHTA and CDR2 is FQGNSA. V was pared by 5 bases and J by 7 bases, with 20 bases of the junction left unmatched. The CDR3 protein is CASSPIGGPGLAALYTQYF. CDR3 DNA sequence: TGTGCCAGCAGCCCTATAGGGGGGCCGGGACTAGCGGCCCTTTATACGCAGTATTTT.

Details on this clone: A read error may account for a junction end that differs from germline. The rearrangement joins TRBV7-9 to TRBJ1-6; no clear D gene. CDR1 is SEHNR, CDR2 FQNEAQ, per germline (reference sequence). The CDR3 consists of 13 residues. The CDR3 DNA reads as TGTTCCAGCAGCTTAGTCTCGGATTCACCCCTCCACTTT. Its protein product is CSSSLVSDSPLHF.

The chain recombines TRBV6-1 with TRBJ1-1, with 8 bases identical to TRBD1. V gave up 6 bases and J gave up 6 bases; unmatched junction bases: 12. There are 15 residues in the CDR3. Germline assignment: CDR1 MNHNS and CDR2 SASEGT. The DNA of the CDR3 is TGTGCCAGCAGGGGTAGCGACAGGGGTGGATCTGAAGCTTTCTTT. Amino acid sequence: CASRGSDRGGSEAFF.

The chain carries TRBV7-9 and TRBJ2-7, with 11 bases matching TRBD2. The length of the CDR3 is 18 residues. J was trimmed by 0 bases and V by 1 base; bases with no gene match: 8. Germline V lookup: CDR1 SEHNR, CDR2 FQNEAQ (reference sequence). The chain's CDR3 is CASSLGRTSGRSSYEQYF. CDR3 nucleotides: TGTGCCAGCAGCTTAGGCCGGACTAGCGGGCGAAGCTCCTACGAGCAGTACTTC.